This TCR beta chain emerged from a study of TIL therapy for anti-PD-1-resistant metastatic lung cancer. The wider study: Median patient age was around 50, ranging about 35-80 years. Tumors carried a median 1.5 non-synonymous mutations per megabase.

Described time point: pre-treatment sample, taken before nivolumab and TIL therapy. The CDR3 contains 15 residues. V was cut by 1 base and J by 7 bases, with 14 bases left in between. The germline CDR1 and CDR2 sequences are MDHEN and SYDVKM. Sequencing used immunoSEQ v3. The protocol was immunoSEQ multiplex PCR, while the TCRdb copy is restricted to in-frame clones and leaves out a portion. The sample consists of 45,000 to 75,000 clones, roughly two thirds of them appearing once. The chain recombines TRBV28 with TRBJ1-5; D is unresolved. This TCR was recovered from a person aged 25 to 80 with non-small cell lung cancer. Sequences were derived from blood, sampled at baseline. CDR3 in DNA: TGTGCCAGCAGTTTATCAGGAGTTCGAGGACAGCCCCAGCATTTT. It codes for CASSLSGVRGQPQHF. The whole variable domain, remainder taken from reference TRBV28 and TRBJ1-5, is DVKVTQSSRYLVKRTGEKVFLECVQDMDHENMFWYRQDPGLGLRLIYFSYDVKMKEKGDIPEGYSVSREKKERFSLILESASTNQTSMYLCASSLSGVRGQPQHFGDGTRLSIL.